A selection of T cell receptor beta chains follows, all from one sample in a study of identical twins. Using its own MiXCR run on the 5' RACE reads, TCRdb lists one record per CDR3 protein. The repertoire holds just under 650,000 distinct CDR3 sequences, about 7.1% seen once, with around 1.6% in the top ten. These data also formed part of another study, on yellow fever vaccine responses in identical twins.

The sequenced sample consisted of PBMCs. Every receptor here comes from a woman aged 18-29 years in good health. CDR3s include the opening cysteine and the closing phenylalanine or tryptophan. The D gene is left open where the match is weak. Expanded clones are given a class, and other clones once, few, many or no size at all.

DNA,CDR3,J,V,size,D
TGCAGCGCTATAAAGCGGGATGAAGCTTTCTTT,CSAIKRDEAFF,TRBJ1-1,TRBV29-1,-,-
TGTGCCACTGAGTCCCGGGACAGTGTCCAAAATGAGCAGTTCTTC,CATESRDSVQNEQFF,TRBJ2-1,TRBV28,-,TRBD1
TGTGCCAGCAGCTTCCAGTTAGCCAAAAACATTCAGTACTTC,CASSFQLAKNIQYF,TRBJ2-4,TRBV5-6,many,-
TGTGCCAGCAGCTTACAGTCGAGCACCGGGGAGCTGTTTTTT,CASSLQSSTGELFF,TRBJ2-2,TRBV7-9,-,-
TGTGCCAGCGGACAGAGGGACCAGCCCCAGCATTTT,CASGQRDQPQHF,TRBJ1-5,TRBV27,many,-
TGTGCCAGCAGCTCTACAGACAGGGCTTCAAACACTGAAGTTTTCTTT,CASSSTDRASNTEVFF,TRBJ1-1,TRBV3-1,few,TRBD1
TGTGCCAGCAGTCGGGGGGTATCGGAGACCCAGTACTTC,CASSRGVSETQYF,TRBJ2-5,TRBV6-1,-,TRBD2
TGTGCCAGCAGCGAAGGGGCAGGGAGGTCACCCCTCCACTTT,CASSEGAGRSPLHF,TRBJ1-6,TRBV12-3/TRBV12-4,many,-
TGTGCCAGCAGCCAACCCGGGACTGCCTACAATGAGCAGTTCTTC,CASSQPGTAYNEQFF,TRBJ2-1,TRBV14,-,-
TGTGCCAGTAGTCCCACGGACAGGGGCTACAATGAGCAGTTCTTC,CASSPTDRGYNEQFF,TRBJ2-1,TRBV19,-,TRBD1
TGCAGCGTTGGGACAGGCGCAACCTACGAGCAGTACTTC,CSVGTGATYEQYF,TRBJ2-7,TRBV29-1,-,TRBD1
TGTGCCAGCGTTACGCGCACTGAAGCTTTCTTT,CASVTRTEAFF,TRBJ1-1,TRBV5-5,-,-